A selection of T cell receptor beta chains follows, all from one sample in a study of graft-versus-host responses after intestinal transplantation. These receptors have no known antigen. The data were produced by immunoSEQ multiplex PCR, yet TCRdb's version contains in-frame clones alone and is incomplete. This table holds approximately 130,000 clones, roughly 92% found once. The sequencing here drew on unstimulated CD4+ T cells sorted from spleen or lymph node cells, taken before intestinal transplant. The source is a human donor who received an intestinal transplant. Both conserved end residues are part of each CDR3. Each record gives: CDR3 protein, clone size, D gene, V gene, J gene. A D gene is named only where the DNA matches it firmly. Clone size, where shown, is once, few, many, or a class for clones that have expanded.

CASSQGPYEQYF	-	-	TRBV18	TRBJ2-7
CSAGATDTQYF	-	-	TRBV29-1	TRBJ2-3
CASSKRYSYSSQHF	-	-	TRBV5-6	TRBJ1-5
CASSLDYVETQYF	-	-	TRBV11-2	TRBJ2-5
CASSHTTGSYEQYF	-	-	TRBV5-1	TRBJ2-7
CASSLARTGFNTGELFF	-	TRBD1	TRBV7-9	TRBJ2-2
CASSLWDRGNYGYTF	-	TRBD1	TRBV5-6	TRBJ1-2
CASSQETPGPYNEQFF	-	-	TRBV4-1	TRBJ2-1
CASSFRGSLRGYTF	-	-	TRBV27	TRBJ1-2
CAWSPTAVADTQYF	-	-	TRBV30	TRBJ2-3
CASSVAGQNYGYTF	few	-	TRBV9	TRBJ1-2
CASSWTGIGAFF	-	TRBD1	TRBV7-8	TRBJ1-1
CASSLFLNTEAFF	-	-	TRBV7-3	TRBJ1-1
CASSYSGYGYTF	-	-	TRBV6-5	TRBJ1-2
CASSGANRGGYEQYF	-	-	TRBV2	TRBJ2-7
CASSFARGGSSYEQYF	-	-	TRBV13	TRBJ2-7
CASSKNPGQLSGYTF	few	TRBD1	TRBV5-1	TRBJ1-2
CASRGGGSYNSPLHF	once	TRBD1	TRBV5-1	TRBJ1-6
CASSRISRDEQYF	-	-	TRBV7-9	TRBJ2-7
CASSLDIGQSNQPQHF	-	-	TRBV11-2	TRBJ1-5
CASSHRTGGGYTF	-	-	TRBV5-5	TRBJ1-2
CASRRNANSPLHF	-	-	TRBV19	TRBJ1-6